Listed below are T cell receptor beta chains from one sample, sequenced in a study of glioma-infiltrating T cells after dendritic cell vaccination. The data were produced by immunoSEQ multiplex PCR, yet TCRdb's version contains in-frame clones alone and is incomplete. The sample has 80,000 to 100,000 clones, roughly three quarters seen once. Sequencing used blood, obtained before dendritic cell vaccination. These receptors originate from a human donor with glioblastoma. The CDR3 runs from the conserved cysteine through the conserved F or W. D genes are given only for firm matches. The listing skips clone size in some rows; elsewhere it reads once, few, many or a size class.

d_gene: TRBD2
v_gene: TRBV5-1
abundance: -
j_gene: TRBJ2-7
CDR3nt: TGCGCCAGCAGCTTACTGACTAGCGGGGGGCAGACCTCCTACGAGCAGTACTTC
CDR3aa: CASSLLTSGGQTSYEQYF

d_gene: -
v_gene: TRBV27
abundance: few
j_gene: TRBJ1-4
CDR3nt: TGTGCCAGCAGTTTTATCAGGGGTGAAAAACTGTTTTTT
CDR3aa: CASSFIRGEKLFF

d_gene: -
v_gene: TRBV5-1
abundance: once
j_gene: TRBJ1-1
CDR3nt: TGCGCCAGCAGCCCGAATCAGGGTCTTGAAGCTTTCTTT
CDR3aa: CASSPNQGLEAFF

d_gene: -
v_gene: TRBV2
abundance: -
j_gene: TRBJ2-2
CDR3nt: TGTGCCAGCAGTGAACGGAGGGGGCAAATCTCGGGCACCGGGGAGCTGTTTTTT
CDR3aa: CASSERRGQISGTGELFF

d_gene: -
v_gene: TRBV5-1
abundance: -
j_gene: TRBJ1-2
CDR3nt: TGCGCCAGCAGCTTGGAAGGGACACACGATAGCCCCTATGGCTACACCTTC
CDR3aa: CASSLEGTHDSPYGYTF

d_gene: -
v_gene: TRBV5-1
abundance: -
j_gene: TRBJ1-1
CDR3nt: TGCGCCAGCAGCTTGGCGTCCGGGGAAGCTTTCTTT
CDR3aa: CASSLASGEAFF

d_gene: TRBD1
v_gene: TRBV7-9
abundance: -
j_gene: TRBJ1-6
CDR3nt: TGTGCCAGCAGCTTTGCACAGGGGGTATCACCCCTCCACTTT
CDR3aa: CASSFAQGVSPLHF

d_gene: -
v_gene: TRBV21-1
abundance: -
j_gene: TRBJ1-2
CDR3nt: TGTGCCAGCAGCACTCGACAGGAGGGCTACACCTTC
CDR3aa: CASSTRQEGYTF

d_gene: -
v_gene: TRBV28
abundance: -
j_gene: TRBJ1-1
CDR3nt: TGTGCCAGCAGTTTTACAGGAGAAAACACTGAAGCTTTCTTT
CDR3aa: CASSFTGENTEAFF

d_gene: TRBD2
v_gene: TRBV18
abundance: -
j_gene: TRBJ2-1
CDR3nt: TGTGCCAGCTCACCACCGGGCGCGGGAGTAAATGAGCAGTTCTTC
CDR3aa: CASSPPGAGVNEQFF

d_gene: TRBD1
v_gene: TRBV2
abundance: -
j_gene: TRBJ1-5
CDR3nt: TGTGCCAGCAGTTCGGGCAGGGGGGCTCGCAGTCAGCCCCAGCATTTT
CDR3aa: CASSSGRGARSQPQHF

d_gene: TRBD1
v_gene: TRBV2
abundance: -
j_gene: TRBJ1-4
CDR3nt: TGTGCCAGCAGTAAACCGGGACAGGTTAATGAAAAACTGTTTTTT
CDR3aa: CASSKPGQVNEKLFF

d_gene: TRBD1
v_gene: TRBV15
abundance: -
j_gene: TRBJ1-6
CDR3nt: TGTGCCACCAGCAGAACCGGGACAGGGAGTAGGACCCTCCACTTT
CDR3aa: CATSRTGTGSRTLHF

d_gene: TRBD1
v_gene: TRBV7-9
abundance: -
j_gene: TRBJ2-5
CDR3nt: TGTGCCAGCAGCTTCGGGACAGGGGGAAGCTCAGAGACCCAGTACTTC
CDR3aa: CASSFGTGGSSETQYF

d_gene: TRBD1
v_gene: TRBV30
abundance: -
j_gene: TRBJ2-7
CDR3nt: TGTGCCTGGAGTTTATACCGGGACAGTATACTCCCCTCCTACGAGCAGTACTTC
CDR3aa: CAWSLYRDSILPSYEQYF

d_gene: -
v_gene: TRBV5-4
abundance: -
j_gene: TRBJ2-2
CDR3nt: TGTGCCAGCACCCGGACTTTAACCAACACCGGGGAGCTGTTTTTT
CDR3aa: CASTRTLTNTGELFF

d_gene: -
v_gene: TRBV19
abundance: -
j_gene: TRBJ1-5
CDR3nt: TGTGCCAGTAGTAGAGGACAGCTTCAGCCCCAGCATTTT
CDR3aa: CASSRGQLQPQHF

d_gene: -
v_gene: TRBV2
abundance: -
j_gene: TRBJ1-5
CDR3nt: TGTGCCAGCAGACAGAGCCCCAATCAGCCCCAGCATTTT
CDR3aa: CASRQSPNQPQHF

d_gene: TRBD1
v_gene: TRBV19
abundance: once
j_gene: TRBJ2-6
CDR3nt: TGTGCCAGTAGTACAACCGGGACAGGGAGTACTGGGGCCAACGTCCTGACTTTC
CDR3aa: CASSTTGTGSTGANVLTF

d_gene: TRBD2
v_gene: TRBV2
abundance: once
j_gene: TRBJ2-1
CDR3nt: TGTGCCAGCAGTGAATCGCGGCTAGCGGTTACCTACAATGAGCAGTTCTTC
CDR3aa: CASSESRLAVTYNEQFF

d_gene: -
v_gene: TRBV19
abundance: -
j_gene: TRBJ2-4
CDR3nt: TGTGCCAGTAGTTCGGGGTCGTTTGGAGTAAACATTCAGTACTTC
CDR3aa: CASSSGSFGVNIQYF

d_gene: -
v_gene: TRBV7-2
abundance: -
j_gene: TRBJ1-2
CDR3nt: TGTGCCAGCAGTCAAGCCGTTGGACAGCTCTATGGCTACACCTTC
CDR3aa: CASSQAVGQLYGYTF

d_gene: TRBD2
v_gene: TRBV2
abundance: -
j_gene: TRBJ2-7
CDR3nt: TGTGCCAGCAGTGTTGGGGCTAGCGGGGTAGTGGGCCCCTACGAGCAGTACTTC
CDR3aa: CASSVGASGVVGPYEQYF

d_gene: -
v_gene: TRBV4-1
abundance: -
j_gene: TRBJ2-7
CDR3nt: TGCGCCAGCAGCCCGAGCGGGCAGACCTACGAGCAGTACTTC
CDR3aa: CASSPSGQTYEQYF

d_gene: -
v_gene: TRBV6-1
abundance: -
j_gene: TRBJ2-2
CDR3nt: TGTGCCAGCAGTGAAGGTCCGTTCGCGAACACCGGGGAGCTGTTTTTT
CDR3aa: CASSEGPFANTGELFF

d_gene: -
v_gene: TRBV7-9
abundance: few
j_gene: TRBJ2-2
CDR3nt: TGTGCCAGCAGCCGCATAGACAAGAACACCGGGGAGCTGTTTTTT
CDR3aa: CASSRIDKNTGELFF

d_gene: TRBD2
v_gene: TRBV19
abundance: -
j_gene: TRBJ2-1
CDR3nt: TGTGCCAGTAGTATTGATAGGCTAGCGGGAGGGGGTGAGCAGTTCTTC
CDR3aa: CASSIDRLAGGGEQFF

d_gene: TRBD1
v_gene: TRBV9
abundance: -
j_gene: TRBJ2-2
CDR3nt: TGTGCCAGCAGCCCGAAGCAGGGGGCCGGGGAGCTGTTTTTT
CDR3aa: CASSPKQGAGELFF

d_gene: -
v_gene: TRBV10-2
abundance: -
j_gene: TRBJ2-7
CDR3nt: TGCGCCAGCTTGAGGATCCCGGGAGAGCAGTACTTC
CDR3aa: CASLRIPGEQYF

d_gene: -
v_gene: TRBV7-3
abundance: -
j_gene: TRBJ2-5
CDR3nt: TGTGCCAGCAGCTTAAGTCTGCAAGAGACCCAGTACTTC
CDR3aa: CASSLSLQETQYF

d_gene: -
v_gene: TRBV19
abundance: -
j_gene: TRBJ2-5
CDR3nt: TGTGCCAGTAGTATGTTGGGCGGGTCAGGAGAGACCCAGTACTTC
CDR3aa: CASSMLGGSGETQYF

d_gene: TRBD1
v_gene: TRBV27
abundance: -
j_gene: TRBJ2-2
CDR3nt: TGTGCCAGCAGTAGACAGGGTGCCGGGGAGCTGTTTTTT
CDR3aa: CASSRQGAGELFF

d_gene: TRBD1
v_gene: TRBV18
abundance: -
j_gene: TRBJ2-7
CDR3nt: TGTGCCAGCTCTCCCGGGACAGAAGCCTACGAGCAGTACTTC
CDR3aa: CASSPGTEAYEQYF

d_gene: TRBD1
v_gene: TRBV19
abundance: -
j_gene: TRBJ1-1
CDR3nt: TGTGCCAGTAGTATTTTGGGGCAGGGGGTGGCTGAAGCTTTCTTT
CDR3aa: CASSILGQGVAEAFF